This TCR beta chain was obtained from a study of cytomegalovirus exposure and HLA in healthy donors. Points from the study as a whole: Researchers counted approximately 160 TCR beta chains as cytomegalovirus-associated. CMV serostatus was the sole immune exposure information available. HLA restriction was apparent for most CMV-associated TCR beta chains in a later analysis.

Per the germline V gene, CDR1 is SNHLY and CDR2 is FYNNEI. The ends were cut back, 6 bases at V and 0 bases at J, with 11 bases in the middle. CDR3 length: 14 amino acids. A remark on this clone: Its antigen is as yet unknown.

With 60 Vbeta and 13 Jbeta primers, the PCR was carried out. The table came from immunoSEQ multiplex PCR; TCRdb's copy has only in-frame clones and leaves some out. The table shows roughly 77,000 clones, with around three quarters occurring only once. The chain joins TRBV2 to TRBJ2-5; TRBD2 is a possible D gene (6 bases). This TCR was recovered from a man in his forties in good health and CMV-seronegative. Specimen: PBMCs. CDR3: CASRTRDYQETQYF. The CDR3 DNA reads as TGTGCCAGCAGGACCCGGGACTACCAAGAGACCCAGTACTTC.